The next 31 T cell receptor beta chains were all read from a single sample in a study of cytotoxic CD8 clonotypes in ibrutinib-treated CLL (dated by TCRdb to 2020 to 2022). The method behind the library was the immunoSEQ multiplex PCR assay. TCRdb provides this immuneACCESS table in a form limited to in-frame rearrangements. Some clones are lacking; in checked studies, under half of them reflect an unresolved V gene, and why the rest are absent is not known. For this sample there are about 130,000 clones; 70% to 90% appear just once. The ten most abundant clones make up roughly 1.9% of the sample. According to the study, the label for this sample's time point signals: roughly 23 months on ibrutinib. Sequencing used PBMCs, obtained after 24 months of ibrutinib treatment. These receptors were collected from a human donor with chronic lymphocytic leukemia.

This rearrangement joins TRBV18 to TRBJ1-4; perhaps TRBD1 as D (5 bases). CDR3 length: 15 amino acids. V was cut by 0 bases and J by 7 bases, with 12 bases left in between. Germline lookup yields CDR1 KGHSH and CDR2 LQKENI. The CDR3 DNA reads TGTGCCAGCTCACCACCTGCAGGGTGGAGTGAAAAACTGTTTTTT. Its protein product is CASSPPAGWSEKLFF.

This clone was counted once. The rearrangement joins TRBV5-4 to TRBJ2-5, with D unresolved. V lost 9 bases and J lost 1, with 10 bases in between. CDR1 and CDR2 from the germline V gene are SGHNT and YYREEE (reference sequence). The CDR3 totals 12 residues. CDR3 nucleotide sequence: TGTGCCACAGGAAAGGGCCAAGAGACCCAGTACTTC. Its translation is CATGKGQETQYF. The complete variable domain, with remaining parts taken from reference TRBV5-4 and TRBJ2-5, reads ETGVTQSPTHLIKTRGQQVTLRCSSQSGHNTVSWYQQALGQGPQFIFQYYREEENGRGNFPPRFSGLQFPNYSSELNVNALELDDSALYLCATGKGQETQYFGPGTRLLVL.

The DNA for the CDR3 is TGTGCCAGCAGTTACGTCTGGGGGATTCGCTATGGCTACACCTTC. Protein sequence: CASSYVWGIRYGYTF. The rearrangement uses TRBV6-5 and TRBJ1-2; weak D call: TRBD1 (5 bases). This CDR3 spans 15 amino acids. Per the germline V gene, CDR1 is MNHEY and CDR2 is SVGAGI. V was cut by 2 bases and J by 4 bases, with 14 bases left in between.

This chain links TRBV2 with TRBJ2-7, with 7 positions matching TRBD1. CDR1 SNHLY and CDR2 FYNNEI come from the germline V gene. The trim removed 0 bases at V and 0 bases at J, leaving 8 bases unmatched. This CDR3 has 17 amino acids. The DNA of the CDR3 is TGTGCCAGCAGTGAAGCACAACTCAGGGGGAGCTCCTACGAGCAGTACTTC. Protein: CASSEAQLRGSSYEQYF.

The rearrangement joins TRBV29-1 to TRBJ1-1; no firm D call. CDR3 length: 11 amino acids. Germline assignment: CDR1 SQVTM and CDR2 ANQGSEA. The germline V and J ends were trimmed by 5 bases and 5 bases, with 9 bases remaining between them. CDR3 sequence (DNA): TGCAGCGTTTACTGGGGAACTGAAGCTTTCTTT. Translating it yields CSVYWGTEAFF.

The gene calls are TRBV9 and TRBJ1-1; D is ambiguous. The CDR3 has 14 amino acids. Germline V CDR1 and CDR2: SGDLS, YYNGEE. V lost 0 bases and J lost 4, with 10 bases in between. The CDR3, as DNA: TGTGCCAGCAGCGTAGGAGGTCTTGCCACTGAAGCTTTCTTT. This translates into CASSVGGLATEAFF.

This clone appeared once. This sequence joins TRBV5-5 and TRBJ2-3; 7 bases are a match to TRBD1. V trimming: 4 bases; J trimming: 2 bases; junction bases outside the gene matches: 7. This CDR3 spans 15 amino acids. The germline gives CDR1 SGHKS, CDR2 YYEKEE (reference sequence). CDR3 sequence reads: CASSPQGQHTDTQYF. The CDR3 DNA follows: TGTGCCAGCAGCCCCCAGGGACAGCACACAGATACGCAGTATTTT.

The chain employs TRBV19 and TRBJ2-3; TRBD1 matches 9 bases. Germline CDR1 and CDR2: LNHDA and SQIVND (reference sequence). V lost 6 bases to trimming and J lost 2 bases; unmatched junction nucleotides: 6. The CDR3 extends over 15 amino acids. CDR3 sequence (DNA): TGTGCCAGTAGCTTGGGACAGGGAGTCACAGATACGCAGTATTTT. Protein product: CASSLGQGVTDTQYF.

This chain joins TRBV4-3 and TRBJ2-2, with 8 nucleotides matching TRBD1. The CDR3 is 17 amino acids. After removal of 1 base from V and 3 bases from J, the junction contained 7 bases not matched to a gene. CDR1 is LGHNA and CDR2 is YSLEER in the germline V gene. Here the CDR3 reads CASSQVNRGTDTGELFF. As DNA, the CDR3 is TGCGCCAGCAGCCAAGTCAACAGGGGGACGGACACCGGGGAGCTGTTTTTT.

CDR3 nucleotide sequence: TGTGCCACTACGGACACCAACTACGAGCAGTACTTC. Protein sequence: CATTDTNYEQYF. V and J are TRBV6-5 and TRBJ2-7, with a tentative D call TRBD1 (5 bases). CDR1 MNHEY and CDR2 SVGAGI come from the germline V gene. The CDR3 has 12 amino acids. The germline V and J ends were trimmed by 10 bases and 3 bases, with 13 bases remaining between them.

This clone showed up just a few times. The chain combines TRBV7-2 with TRBJ1-1; TRBD1 agrees at 7 bases. CDR1 and CDR2 from the germline V gene are SGHTA and FQGNSA. V was clipped by 0 bases and J by 4 bases; unmatched bases: 14. This CDR3 is built from 18 residues. The DNA for the CDR3 is TGTGCCAGCAGCTTAGCCCGGGACAGCCGACCGTGGGGCACTGAAGCTTTCTTT. It codes for CASSLARDSRPWGTEAFF. The full variable domain, its missing parts supplied by reference TRBV7-2 and TRBJ1-1, is GAGVSQSPSNKVTEKGKDVELRCDPISGHTALYWYRQSLGQGLEFLIYFQGNSAPDKSGLPSDRFSAERTGGSVSTLTIQRTQQEDSAVYLCASSLARDSRPWGTEAFFGQGTRLTVV.

This chain joins TRBV11-2 and TRBJ2-5, with D perhaps TRBD2 (6 bases). There are 16 residues in the CDR3. The V and J ends lost 2 bases and 1 base respectively, with 14 bases between them. Germline CDR1 is SGHAT and CDR2 is FQNNGV. CDR3 loop: CASSLRRGRTQETQYF. The CDR3 DNA reads TGTGCCAGCAGCTTAAGGAGGGGCAGAACCCAAGAGACCCAGTACTTC.

On this clone: Because it lacks the conserved phenylalanine or tryptophan at the end, this CDR3 is likely a read error. The limits of the CDR3 on the DNA are not certain, so only TCRdb's listed CDR3 is given. CDR3 amino acids: CASSYIDSTTH. The chain couples TRBV6-9 to TRBJ2-7; TRBD1, the table's D call, was not compared with the DNA. The CDR3 contains 11 residues when both ends are counted. Germline V gene data show CDR1 as MNHGY and CDR2 as SVAAGI.

The chain combines TRBV28 with TRBJ2-7; no clear D gene. The CDR3 is 12 amino acids. Trimming pared 6 bases from V and 6 bases from J, leaving 12 bases between. Looked up from germline, CDR1 is MDHEN and CDR2 is SYDVKM. The CDR3 nucleotides read TGTGCCAGCAGACCCAGCTGGGGCGAGCAGTACTTC. This encodes CASRPSWGEQYF.

On this clone: This sample also contains other DNA sequences that code for the same CDR3. This chain links TRBV7-2 with TRBJ2-3; D gene unclear. Germline V gene sequence: CDR1 SGHTA, CDR2 FQGNSA. Trimming left V 2 bases short and J 4 bases short, with 4 bases between. The CDR3 spans 12 residues. The CDR3 nucleotides read TGTGCCAGCAGCTTAAGGGCAGATACGCAGTATTTT. This gives the protein CASSLRADTQYF.

The rearrangement joins TRBV18 to TRBJ1-2; D uncertain. CDR1 and CDR2 from the germline V gene are KGHSH and LQKENI. The V end was cut by 3 bases, the J end by 0 bases, with 11 bases between. The CDR3 runs 15 residues. As DNA, the CDR3 is TGTGCCAGCTCACCGGACTCGGCGTCTAACTATGGCTACACCTTC. It codes for CASSPDSASNYGYTF.

This clone was counted only a few times. The chain couples TRBV15 to TRBJ1-5, with TRBD1 matching 12 bases. The germline V gene has CDR1 LNHNV and CDR2 YYDKDF (reference sequence). The CDR3 totals 15 residues. Trimming cost V 1 base and J 8 bases; bases outside gene matches: 3. Written as DNA, the CDR3 is TGTGCCACCAGCAGAGGGGACAGGGGGCTAGAGCCCCAGCATTTT. Amino acid sequence: CATSRGDRGLEPQHF.

The rearrangement uses TRBV13 and TRBJ1-6, with a tentative D call TRBD1 (6 bases). The germline V gene has CDR1 PRHDT and CDR2 FYEKMQ (reference sequence). V lost 8 bases, J lost 7 bases, and 15 bases lay in between. This CDR3 comprises 14 residues. CDR3 in amino acids: CASAEGGGNSPLHF. Written as DNA, the CDR3 is TGTGCCAGCGCCGAAGGGGGGGGGAATTCACCCCTCCACTTT.

The chain is built from TRBV6-6 and TRBJ1-1, with 7 bases that match TRBD1. CDR3 size: 13 residues. Germline V gene sequence: CDR1 MNHNY, CDR2 SVGAGI (reference sequence). The junction had 3 bases not matched to a gene; V was cut back by 4 bases and J by 4 bases. As DNA, the CDR3 is TGTGCCAGCAGTTCCGGGACAGCCACTGAAGCTTTCTTT. Translation gives CASSSGTATEAFF.

The CDR3 sequence is CASSDPSGATDTQYF. CDR3 DNA sequence: TGTGCCAGCAGTGACCCTAGCGGGGCAACAGATACGCAGTATTTT. The V call is TRBV2, the J call TRBJ2-3; the match to TRBD2 covers 9 bases. The CDR3 extends over 15 amino acids. From germline, CDR1 is SNHLY and CDR2 FYNNEI. Trimming at V came to 3 bases and at J to 3 bases, leaving 4 bases not matched to a gene. The whole variable domain, remainder taken from reference TRBV2 and TRBJ2-3, is EPEVTQTPSHQVTQMGQEVILRCVPISNHLYFYWYRQILGQKVEFLVSFYNNEISEKSEIFDDQFSVERPDGSNFTLKIRSTKLEDSAMYFCASSDPSGATDTQYFGPGTRLTVL.

This chain links TRBV19 with TRBJ1-1; D is perhaps TRBD1 (6 bases). Germline V CDR1 and CDR2: LNHDA, SQIVND (reference sequence). The CDR3 covers 16 residues. Trimming took off 1 base at V and 5 bases at J, with 17 bases between the two ends. CDR3 DNA sequence: TGTGCCAGTAGTATAGTCTTATCACGGGGACAAACTGAAGCTTTCTTT. Translating it yields CASSIVLSRGQTEAFF.

V gene TRBV23-1 combines with J gene TRBJ1-2; tentative D call: TRBD1 (6 bases). TRBV23-1 is an ORF for which the function is uncertain. The CDR3 runs 17 residues. Trimming removed 2 bases from V and 0 bases from J, with 16 bases in between. The CDR3 is CASSQAWRGGPNYGYTF. In DNA form, the CDR3 reads TGCGCCAGCAGTCAAGCGTGGAGGGGGGGGCCTAACTATGGCTACACCTTC.

V usage is TRBV4-1 and J usage is TRBJ2-4, with TRBD2 matching 8 bases. The germline CDR1 and CDR2 sequences are MGHRA and YSYEKL. The CDR3 runs 13 residues. Germline trimming cut 6 bases from V and 6 bases from J; bases unmatched to any gene: 4. CDR3 residues: CASRAGEGNIQYF. In DNA form, the CDR3 reads TGCGCCAGCAGAGCGGGAGAGGGAAACATTCAGTACTTC.

Here the CDR3 reads CASSASGETQYF. For the CDR3, the DNA is TGTGCCAGCAGCGCCAGCGGAGAGACCCAGTACTTC. J is TRBJ2-5 and V is TRBV7-8; D perhaps matches TRBD2 (5 bases). The CDR3 has 12 amino acids. V was trimmed by 5 bases and J by 4 bases, leaving 8 bases between them. Looked up from germline, CDR1 is SGHVS and CDR2 is FQNEAQ.

The CDR3 loop reads CASSRDSHEQYF. DNA of the CDR3: TGTGCCAGCAGCCGGGACAGCCACGAGCAGTACTTC. The rearrangement uses TRBV11-2 and TRBJ2-7; 7 positions match TRBD1. Unmatched junction bases numbered 3, after V lost 5 bases and J lost 5 bases. Germline CDR1 and CDR2: SGHAT and FQNNGV. The CDR3 is made up of 12 amino acids.

V is TRBV28 and J is TRBJ1-1; TRBD1 matches 8 bases. This CDR3 is built from 16 residues. The germline V gene has CDR1 MDHEN and CDR2 SYDVKM. V was clipped by 1 base and J by 6 bases; unmatched bases: 10. CDR3 region: CASSLFAGTGIPEAFF. CDR3 nucleotides: TGTGCCAGCAGTTTATTTGCAGGGACAGGAATCCCTGAAGCTTTCTTT.

The chain has TRBV2 and TRBJ2-2, with 7 bases that match TRBD2. Germline CDR1 reads SNHLY; CDR2 reads FYNNEI. CDR3 length: 15 residues. V lost 5 bases and J lost 1; bases outside the gene matches: 4. Here the CDR3 DNA reads TGTGCCAGCAGTACCGCTAGCGGGAACACCGGGGAGCTGTTTTTT. It codes for CASSTASGNTGELFF.

The chain uses TRBV5-1 and TRBJ2-2; 8 bases fit TRBD1. This CDR3 has 16 residues. Germline CDR1 SGHRS, CDR2 YFSETQ. The junction had 6 bases not matched to a gene; V was cut back by 4 bases and J by 1 base. CDR3 coding DNA: TGCGCCAGCAGCGCCTCAGGGGGCAGGAACACCGGGGAGCTGTTTTTT. It yields the protein CASSASGGRNTGELFF.

The CDR3 DNA sequence: TGCGCCAGCAAATCAAGTCTCGCGTCCTACGAGCAGTACTTC. As protein: CASKSSLASYEQYF. The V call is TRBV5-1, the J call TRBJ2-7; D unresolved. The V gene lost 6 bases and the J gene lost 1 base, with 14 bases spanning the gap. The CDR3 covers 14 residues. Germline V CDR1 and CDR2: SGHRS, YFSETQ.

The chain combines TRBV6-1 with TRBJ1-5; D gene unclear. V lost 0 bases to trimming and J lost 4 bases, with 10 bases between them. This CDR3 has 15 amino acids. The germline CDR1 and CDR2 sequences are MNHNS and SASEGT. CDR3 sequence: CASSEARADNQPQHF. In nucleotides, the CDR3 is TGTGCCAGCAGTGAAGCAAGGGCAGATAATCAGCCCCAGCATTTT.

This chain links TRBV7-6 with TRBJ2-1, with 10 bases fitting TRBD2. With V trimmed by 5 bases and J by 3 bases, 13 bases remained unmatched. The CDR3 is 18 residues long. Germline V gene sequence: CDR1 SGHVS, CDR2 FNYEAQ. In DNA, the CDR3 is TGTGCCAGCAGCCAAGGTTCAAGCGGGAGGGTTGGCTACAATGAGCAGTTCTTC. Its protein product is CASSQGSSGRVGYNEQFF.